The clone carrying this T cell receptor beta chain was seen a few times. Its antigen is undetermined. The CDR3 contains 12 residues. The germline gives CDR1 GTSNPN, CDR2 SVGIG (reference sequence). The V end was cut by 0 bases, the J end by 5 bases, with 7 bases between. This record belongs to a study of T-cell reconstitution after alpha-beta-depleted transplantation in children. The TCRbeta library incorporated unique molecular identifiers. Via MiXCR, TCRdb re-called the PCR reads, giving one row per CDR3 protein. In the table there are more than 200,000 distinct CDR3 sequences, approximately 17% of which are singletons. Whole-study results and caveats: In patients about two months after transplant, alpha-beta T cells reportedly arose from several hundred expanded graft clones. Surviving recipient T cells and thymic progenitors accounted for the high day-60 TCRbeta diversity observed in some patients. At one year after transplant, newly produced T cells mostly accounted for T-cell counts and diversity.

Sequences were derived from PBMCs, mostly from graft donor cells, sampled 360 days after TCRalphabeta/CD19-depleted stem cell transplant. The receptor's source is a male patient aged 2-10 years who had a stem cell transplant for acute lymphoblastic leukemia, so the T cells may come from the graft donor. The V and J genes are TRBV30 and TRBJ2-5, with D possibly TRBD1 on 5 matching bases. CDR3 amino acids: CAWSVAGETQYF. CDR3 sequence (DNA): TGTGCCTGGAGTGTTGCAGGGGAGACCCAGTACTTC.